The next 31 T cell receptor beta chains were all read from a single sample in a study of Ad26.COV2.S vaccination and SARS-CoV-2 variants. Treatment here: around 19 received Ad26.COV2.S at low or high dose, single or two shots; 5 received placebo; per-sample allocation not given. Sampling happened 63 days after the first vaccine or placebo injection. Measured with immunoSEQ multiplex PCR; TCRdb has only the in-frame clones, and not every one. The data hold over 400,000 clones, with 85% to 90% observed a single time. Sample: peripheral blood, taken in a trial of Ad26.COV2.S vaccine versus placebo. These receptor sequences come from a person between 18 and 59 years old who received the Ad26.COV2.S COVID-19 vaccine or a placebo.

V is TRBV19 and J is TRBJ1-1; D call uncertain. This CDR3 region has 15 residues. Trimming took 5 bases from V and 0 from J, leaving 13 bases between them. CDR1 and CDR2 from the germline V gene are LNHDA and SQIVND (reference sequence). The CDR3 bases are TGTGCCAGTAGTTTACGACGGCAGATGAACACTGAAGCTTTCTTT. Translating gives CASSLRRQMNTEAFF.

This clone appeared a few times. CDR3 DNA: TGTGCCAGCAGTACGGGACCGACTACCTCCGGGACGCAGTATTTT. Translated: CASSTGPTTSGTQYF. The J gene is TRBJ2-3, the V gene TRBV27; D possibly uses TRBD1 or TRBD2 (5 bases each). CDR1 is MNHEY, CDR2 SMNVEV, per germline (reference sequence). The CDR3 runs to 15 residues. With 5 bases removed from V and 9 bases from J, the gap between germline ends came to 21 bases.

This clone appeared once. The chain links TRBV6-2 or TRBV6-3 to TRBJ1-2; D call uncertain. The germline V gene encodes CDR1 MNHEY and CDR2 SVGEGT. The CDR3 is 12 residues long. With 2 bases removed from V and 6 bases from J, the gap between germline ends came to 7 bases. The CDR3 is CASSYGRHGYTF. The CDR3 DNA sequence: TGTGCCAGCAGTTACGGTCGCCATGGCTACACCTTC.

This chain links TRBV15 with TRBJ1-4, with a tentative D call TRBD1 (6 bases). V lost 1 base to trimming and J lost 3 bases, with 9 bases between them. The CDR3 is 15 amino acids. CDR1 is LNHNV, CDR2 YYDKDF, per germline (reference sequence). CDR3 sequence: CATSRVGGANEKLFF. CDR3 nucleotide sequence: TGTGCCACCAGCAGAGTAGGGGGGGCTAATGAAAAACTGTTTTTT.

The rearrangement uses TRBV3-1 (or the pseudogene TRBV3-2) and TRBJ2-4; D is perhaps TRBD1 or TRBD2 (5 bases each). Germline V lookup: CDR1 LGHDT, CDR2 YNNKEL (reference sequence). Trimming stripped 5 bases from V and 7 bases from J, with 15 bases between. The CDR3 loop spans 14 amino acids. CDR3 DNA: TGTGCCAGCAGCGCCCGGGACGCCGGGAACATTCAGTACTTC. Amino acids: CASSARDAGNIQYF.

This rearrangement joins TRBV18 to TRBJ1-1, with D maybe TRBD1 (6 bases). The CDR3 length is 17 residues. Trimming removed 1 base at V and 0 bases at J, with 15 bases between. CDR1 is KGHSH, CDR2 LQKENI, per germline. The CDR3 DNA follows: TGTGCCAGCTCACCACTGGGGGGGCCCGGTATGAACACTGAAGCTTTCTTT. This codes for CASSPLGGPGMNTEAFF.

This chain uses TRBV30 with TRBJ1-3; D ambiguous. V was shortened by 3 bases and J by 3 bases, with 15 bases between the two germline ends. The CDR3 is 15 amino acids. Germline CDR1 reads GTSNPN; CDR2 reads SVGIG (reference sequence). CDR3 DNA: TGTGCCTGGAGCCCCCCCGGACTTCTTGGAAACACCATATATTTT. This encodes CAWSPPGLLGNTIYF. The full variable domain, its missing parts supplied by reference TRBV30 and TRBJ1-3, is SQTIHQWPATLVQPVGSPLSLECTVEGTSNPNLYWYRQAAGRGLQLLFYSVGIGQISSEVPQNLSASRPQDRQFILSSKKLLLSDSGFYLCAWSPPGLLGNTIYFGEGSWLTVV.

The CDR3, as DNA: TGTGCCAGCAGTCCCGACTGGACAGGCACCTACGAGCAGTACTTC. This translates into CASSPDWTGTYEQYF. The chain joins TRBV28 to TRBJ2-7; 7 nucleotides match TRBD1. The length of the CDR3 is 15 residues. Germline CDR1 is MDHEN and CDR2 is SYDVKM. The V segment lost 5 bases and the J segment 2 bases; nucleotides outside the gene matches: 9.

The J gene is TRBJ2-3, the V gene TRBV12-5; D could derive from TRBD1 or TRBD2 (5 bases each). Per germline, CDR1 LGHNT and CDR2 FRNRAP. V lost 1 base, J lost 6 bases, and 20 bases lay in between. CDR3 length: 17 amino acids. CDR3 loop: CASGLGVRDPLGDTQYF. DNA for the CDR3: TGTGCTAGTGGTTTGGGTGTCCGGGACCCACTCGGGGATACGCAGTATTTT. Supplemented by reference TRBV12-5 and TRBJ2-3, the full variable domain reads DARVTQTPRHKVTEMGQEVTMRCQPILGHNTVFWYRQTMMQGLELLAYFRNRAPLDDSGMPKDRFSAEMPDATLATLKIQPSEPRDSAVYFCASGLGVRDPLGDTQYFGPGTRLTVL.

This clone was seen just once. The rearrangement uses TRBV7-9 and TRBJ2-7; TRBD1 aligns across 9 bases. The germline CDR1 and CDR2 sequences are SEHNR and FQNEAQ (reference sequence). V was clipped by 5 bases and J by 0 bases; unmatched bases: 8. This CDR3 has 16 residues. DNA of the CDR3: TGTGCCAGCAGCCCCGGACAGGGGTCTGTCTCCTACGAGCAGTACGTC. Its protein product is CASSPGQGSVSYEQYV.

The chain has TRBV7-2 and TRBJ1-3; D ambiguous. From germline, CDR1 is SGHTA and CDR2 FQGNSA. This CDR3 contains 16 residues. With 2 bases removed from V and 4 bases from J, the gap between germline ends came to 15 bases. Here the CDR3 DNA reads TGTGCCAGCAGCTTAAGTTCAAGCTCTGACGGAAACACCATATATTTT. Translated: CASSLSSSSDGNTIYF.

The rearrangement links TRBV6-5 to TRBJ1-2, with TRBD1 matching over 7 bases. In germline, CDR1 is MNHEY, CDR2 SVGAGI. This CDR3 region has 14 residues. V shed 4 bases, J shed 5 bases, and the junction held 7 bases outside the gene matches. Here the CDR3 DNA reads TGTGCCAGCAGTTTCCAACAGGGGCTTTATGGCTACACCTTC. It encodes CASSFQQGLYGYTF.

The chain couples TRBV6-4 to TRBJ2-3; the D gene is possibly TRBD2 (6 bases). V was pared by 4 bases and J by 2 bases, with 10 bases between. Per germline, CDR1 MRHNA and CDR2 SNTAGT. The CDR3 runs 14 residues. This chain's CDR3 is CASSVTGDTDTQYF. The CDR3 DNA is TGTGCCAGCAGTGTTACGGGAGACACAGATACGCAGTATTTT.

The chain is built from TRBV7-2 and TRBJ2-3; D perhaps matches TRBD1 (6 bases). Germline assignment: CDR1 SGHTA and CDR2 FQGNSA. Between the trimmed V and J ends, which lost 6 bases and 3 bases, there was a span of 10 bases. The CDR3 covers 13 residues. The CDR3 coding sequence is TGTGCCAGCAGACAAACAGGGACAGATACGCAGTATTTT. Protein: CASRQTGTDTQYF. Full variable domain (missing parts from reference TRBV7-2 and TRBJ2-3): GAGVSQSPSNKVTEKGKDVELRCDPISGHTALYWYRQSLGQGLEFLIYFQGNSAPDKSGLPSDRFSAERTGGSVSTLTIQRTQQEDSAVYLCASRQTGTDTQYFGPGTRLTVL.

The chain recombines TRBV6-5 with TRBJ2-2; D possibly corresponds to TRBD2 (7 bases). This CDR3 region has 16 residues. CDR1 MNHEY and CDR2 SVGAGI come from the germline V gene. V shed 3 bases and J shed 7 bases, with 18 bases lying between them. The chain's CDR3 is CASSYRGGARSGELFF. In DNA, the CDR3 is TGTGCCAGCAGTTATCGAGGGGGGGCCCGTAGCGGGGAGCTGTTTTTT.

V usage is TRBV2 and J usage is TRBJ2-3; no clear D. The CDR3 extends over 13 amino acids. V lost 7 bases and J 3 bases, leaving 11 bases between the germline ends. CDR1 and CDR2 (germline): SNHLY, FYNNEI. The CDR3 DNA reads as TGTGCCAGCATAAGGGATATAACAGATACGCAGTATTTT. This sequence encodes CASIRDITDTQYF.

V is TRBV30 and J is TRBJ1-6; tentatively, D is TRBD1 (5 bases). CDR1 is GTSNPN and CDR2 is SVGIG in the germline V gene (reference sequence). Trimming removed 4 bases at V and 0 bases at J, with 22 bases between. The CDR3 spans 19 residues. DNA of the CDR3: TGTGCCTGGACCCCCTGGGGCAGTATCCAAAGCTCCTATAATTCACCCCTCCACTTT. Translation gives CAWTPWGSIQSSYNSPLHF.

V is TRBV7-2 and J is TRBJ2-3; 9 positions agree with TRBD2. This CDR3 has 15 amino acids. J lost 3 bases, V lost 5 bases, and 6 bases had no gene match. The germline gives CDR1 SGHTA, CDR2 FQGNSA. In DNA, the CDR3 is TGTGCCAGCAGCCCCGGACTAGCGTCGACAGATACGCAGTATTTT. Amino acids: CASSPGLASTDTQYF. The whole variable domain, remainder taken from reference TRBV7-2 and TRBJ2-3, is GAGVSQSPSNKVTEKGKDVELRCDPISGHTALYWYRQSLGQGLEFLIYFQGNSAPDKSGLPSDRFSAERTGGSVSTLTIQRTQQEDSAVYLCASSPGLASTDTQYFGPGTRLTVL.

This chain uses TRBV27 with TRBJ2-5; D is possibly TRBD2 (6 bases). The V end lost 5 bases, the J end lost 7 bases, and 23 bases lay between the germline ends. The CDR3 covers 16 residues. Looked up from germline, CDR1 is MNHEY and CDR2 is SMNVEV (reference sequence). The CDR3 loop is CASSVVRGTVRGTQYF. The CDR3 DNA reads TGTGCCAGCAGTGTAGTACGGGGGACCGTCAGAGGGACCCAGTACTTC.

J is TRBJ2-1 and V is TRBV7-3, with 8 positions matching TRBD1. Unmatched junction bases numbered 7, after V lost 5 bases and J lost 1 base. Germline values: CDR1 SGHTA, CDR2 FQGTGA. This CDR3 is built from 16 residues. The CDR3 sequence is CASSISGTGSYNEQFF. Here the CDR3 DNA reads TGTGCCAGCAGCATATCCGGGACAGGATCCTACAATGAGCAGTTCTTC.

The chain joins TRBV5-1 to TRBJ1-1; perhaps TRBD1 as D (5 bases). This CDR3 is built from 14 residues. Deletions cut 4 bases from V and 5 bases from J, with 15 bases between. Germline CDR1 is SGHRS and CDR2 is YFSETQ. The CDR3 loop reads CASSNFRGVTEAFF. The CDR3 DNA follows: TGCGCCAGCAGCAACTTCCGGGGGGTAACTGAAGCTTTCTTT.

This rearrangement joins TRBV30 to TRBJ1-5; D uncertain. CDR1 is GTSNPN and CDR2 is SVGIG in the germline V gene (reference sequence). Trimming left V 0 bases short and J 4 bases short, with 10 bases between. This CDR3 is 14 amino acids long. CDR3 region: CAWSVGRINQPQHF. The CDR3 nucleotides read TGTGCCTGGAGTGTAGGCAGGATTAATCAGCCCCAGCATTTT. Using reference TRBV30 and TRBJ1-5 for the parts outside the CDR3, the full variable domain is SQTIHQWPATLVQPVGSPLSLECTVEGTSNPNLYWYRQAAGRGLQLLFYSVGIGQISSEVPQNLSASRPQDRQFILSSKKLLLSDSGFYLCAWSVGRINQPQHFGDGTRLSIL.

The chain couples TRBV19 to TRBJ2-3, with TRBD2 as a possible D gene (6 bases). Trimming removed 1 base from V and 7 bases from J, with 9 bases in between. The CDR3 covers 13 residues. CDR1 is LNHDA and CDR2 is SQIVND in the germline V gene (reference sequence). Here the CDR3 DNA reads TGTGCCAGTAGTATAGGCGGGGCCAATACGCAGTATTTT. This translates into CASSIGGANTQYF.

This chain links TRBV10-3 with TRBJ1-1, with D maybe TRBD1 (6 bases). Germline V gene sequence: CDR1 ENHRY, CDR2 SYGVKD. This CDR3 contains 13 residues. Trimming took 7 bases from V and 3 from J, leaving 12 bases between them. CDR3 in amino acids: CAIKWGPDTEAFF. Here the CDR3 DNA reads TGTGCCATCAAGTGGGGGCCGGACACTGAAGCTTTCTTT.

J is TRBJ1-5 and V is TRBV6-5; perhaps TRBD1 as D (5 bases). With 5 bases removed from V and 9 bases from J, the gap between germline ends came to 11 bases. CDR1 is MNHEY, CDR2 SVGAGI, per germline. The CDR3 extends over 12 amino acids. CDR3 in DNA: TGTGCCAGCAGTCAGGGAGGAGGGCCCCAGCATTTT. It translates to CASSQGGGPQHF.

This clone was seen a single time. This chain links TRBV18 with TRBJ2-1, with D tentatively TRBD1 or TRBD2 (5 bases each). The V gene lost 3 bases and the J gene lost 8 bases, with 14 bases spanning the gap. This CDR3 comprises 14 residues. Germline-derived CDR1 and CDR2 are KGHSH and LQKENI. DNA for the CDR3: TGTGCCAGCTCACCTTCGGGACCTTCCCATGAGCAGTTCTTC. It is translated as CASSPSGPSHEQFF.

The chain is built from TRBV7-9 and TRBJ1-6, with 8 nucleotides matching TRBD1. Germline assignment: CDR1 SEHNR and CDR2 FQNEAQ (reference sequence). V lost 6 bases, J lost 10 bases, and 11 bases stayed unmatched. There are 15 residues in the CDR3. CDR3 nucleotide sequence: TGTGCCAGCAGTCCGTATGGGACAGGAAGATCACCCCTCCACTTT. Its translation: CASSPYGTGRSPLHF. Looking up the rest from reference TRBV7-9 and TRBJ1-6 gives the full variable domain: DTGVSQNPRHKITKRGQNVTFRCDPISEHNRLYWYRQTLGQGPEFLTYFQNEAQLEKSRLLSDRFSAERPKGSFSTLEIQRTEQGDSAMYLCASSPYGTGRSPLHFGNGTRLTVT.

V usage is TRBV11-3 and J usage is TRBJ2-5, with D perhaps assigned TRBD1 or TRBD2 (5 bases each). The CDR3 is 15 amino acids. Trimming took 5 bases from V and 4 from J, leaving 17 bases between them. Germline CDR1 and CDR2: SGHNT and YENEEA. CDR3 bases: TGTGCCAGCAGCCTACTACCTGGGGGAGCAGAGACCCAGTACTTC. Its translation: CASSLLPGGAETQYF.

The V call is TRBV7-2, the J call TRBJ1-5, with D possibly matching TRBD1 (5 bases). The CDR3 covers 14 residues. From germline, CDR1 is SGHTA and CDR2 FQGNSA. Deletions cut 0 bases from V and 7 bases from J, with 10 bases between. The CDR3 DNA reads as TGTGCCAGCAGCTTAGCGGGGTGGGACCAGCCCCAGCATTTT. This translates into CASSLAGWDQPQHF.

V usage is TRBV18 and J usage is TRBJ2-5, with D tentatively TRBD2 (6 bases). The CDR3 has 15 residues. CDR1 KGHSH and CDR2 LQKENI come from the germline V gene. Trimming left V 6 bases short and J 2 bases short, with 16 bases between. DNA of the CDR3: TGTGCCAGCTCGGGGGGACGGAGGGTTCAAGAGACCCAGTACTTC. Translation gives CASSGGRRVQETQYF.

The chain employs TRBV10-3 and TRBJ2-7; 11 bases map to TRBD2. The CDR3 covers 15 residues. The germline V gene has CDR1 ENHRY and CDR2 SYGVKD. V shed 4 bases and J 4 bases; nucleotides not matched to a gene: 6. The CDR3 bases are TGTGCCATCAGTGCTAGCGGGGGGCACCCTTACGAGCAGTACTTC. Protein product: CAISASGGHPYEQYF.